This T cell receptor (beta chain) is from a study of T cell responses to AZD1222 COVID-19 vaccine. Study-level information: Some second doses came at about 4 weeks and others at about 12 weeks; these were pooled. General observations from the study: Spike-specific TCR breadth and depth both grew after two AZD1222 doses. The CD4 TCRs associated with vaccination extended across spike and predominated at 160-218 and 743-854. Clonal diversity may have been underestimated in mostly white British donors.

CDR1 and CDR2 (germline): KGHSH, LQKENI. This CDR3 has 15 amino acids. With V trimmed by 3 bases and J by 5 bases, 7 bases remained unmatched. Sequencing used immunoSEQ multiplex PCR; TCRdb keeps in-frame clones, though not all of them. In the table there are more than 95,000 clones, 88% of which are singletons. To note about this clone: No antigen is known for it.

The specimen was peripheral blood, collected on day 0 of AZD1222 vaccination. The sequence came from an adult in good health. V gene TRBV18 combines with J gene TRBJ2-5; 9 bases are shared with TRBD1. The CDR3 here is CASSPGDRVRETQYF. For the CDR3, the DNA is TGTGCCAGCTCACCGGGGGACAGGGTAAGGGAGACCCAGTACTTC.